In terms of frequency, the clone carrying this T cell receptor (beta chain) is medium-sized. The CDR3 totals 14 residues. The germline gives CDR1 KGHSH, CDR2 LQKENI. This entry comes from a study of CD8 T cells in cerebrospinal fluid in Alzheimer's disease. TCRdb re-called the 10x single-cell sequencing reads; one entry per CDR3 protein, DNA not given. Its listing shows roughly 1,600 distinct CDR3 sequences. The chain joins TRBV18 to TRBJ1-1; the D call from TCRdb, TRBD1, cannot be confirmed without DNA. This TCR was recovered from a human donor in good health. The sequencing sample was made of cerebrospinal fluid. The CDR3 loop reads CASSPTGLNTEAFF.